This TCR beta chain was documented in a study of blood T cell repertoires in COVID-19. The CDR3 sequence is 15 residues long. Trimming left V 7 bases short and J 4 bases short, with 19 bases between. CDR1 is MNHEY, CDR2 SVGAGI, per germline. Profiling relied on immunoSEQ multiplex PCR, and the TCRdb table lists in-frame clones only, not all of them. The sample shows about 170,000 clones, approximately 90% of them seen only once. The chain joins TRBV6-5 to TRBJ2-5, with D perhaps matching TRBD2 (7 bases). Sequencing was performed on peripheral blood. This receptor was identified in a man aged 55 to 70 with acute or convalescent COVID-19. The CDR3 DNA is TGTGCCAGCAACCTTGGAGGGGGGGCCGGAGAGACCCAGTACTTC. As protein: CASNLGGGAGETQYF.